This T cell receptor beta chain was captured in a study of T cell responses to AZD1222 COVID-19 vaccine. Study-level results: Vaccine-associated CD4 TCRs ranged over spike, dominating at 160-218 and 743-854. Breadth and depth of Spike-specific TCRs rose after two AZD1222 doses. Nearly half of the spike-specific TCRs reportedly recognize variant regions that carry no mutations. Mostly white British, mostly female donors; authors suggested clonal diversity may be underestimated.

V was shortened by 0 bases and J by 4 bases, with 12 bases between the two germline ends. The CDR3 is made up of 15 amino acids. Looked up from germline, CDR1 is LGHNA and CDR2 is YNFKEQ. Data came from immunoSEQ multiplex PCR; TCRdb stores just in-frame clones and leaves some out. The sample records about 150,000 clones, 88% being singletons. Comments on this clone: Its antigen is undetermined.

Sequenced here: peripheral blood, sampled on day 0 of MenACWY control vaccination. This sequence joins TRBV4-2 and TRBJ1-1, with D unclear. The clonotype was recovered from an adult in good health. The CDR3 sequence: CASSQDPHPGTEAFF. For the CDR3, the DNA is TGTGCCAGCAGCCAAGATCCCCACCCTGGCACTGAAGCTTTCTTT.